These 5 T cell receptor beta chains were all obtained from the same sample, sequenced in a study of tissue T cells after allogeneic stem cell transplantation. Sequenced by immunoSEQ multiplex PCR; TCRdb stores in-frame clones only, minus some. The table has some 24,000 clones, around 67% seen once; the top ten hold approximately 7.7%. The specimen comprised tissue from the ileum, sampled at autopsy. The source of these receptors is an older female donor with lung cancer.

This clone appeared a single time. The chain uses TRBV6-2 or TRBV6-3 and TRBJ2-3; 7 positions match TRBD2. Germline V CDR1 and CDR2: MNHEY, SVGEGT. The junction had 5 bases not matched to a gene; V was cut back by 3 bases and J by 2 bases. The CDR3 loop spans 15 amino acids. The DNA for the CDR3 is TGTGCCAGCAGTTATTGGGGGGGGACCACAGATACGCAGTATTTT. This gives the protein CASSYWGGTTDTQYF.

V gene TRBV3-1 (or the pseudogene TRBV3-2) combines with J gene TRBJ2-1, with TRBD2 matching 10 bases. CDR1 is LGHDT and CDR2 is YNNKEL in the germline V gene (reference sequence). Trimming cost V 2 bases and J 2 bases; bases outside gene matches: 6. The CDR3 is made up of 17 amino acids. CDR3 sequence (DNA): TGTGCCAGCAGCCAACCTAGACTAGCGGGCGCCTACAATGAGCAGTTCTTC. Translated: CASSQPRLAGAYNEQFF.

The chain joins TRBV5-1 to TRBJ1-1; 7 bases line up with TRBD1. The germline gives CDR1 SGHRS, CDR2 YFSETQ. The CDR3 spans 15 residues. With V trimmed by 6 bases and J by 2 bases, 10 bases remained unmatched. The CDR3 region is CASNDPGGKNTEAFF. CDR3 in DNA: TGCGCCAGCAACGACCCAGGGGGGAAAAACACTGAAGCTTTCTTT.

The chain links TRBV7-2 to TRBJ2-1; 13 nucleotides agree with TRBD2. From germline, CDR1 is SGHTA and CDR2 FQGNSA. With V trimmed by 1 base and J by 11 bases, 2 bases remained unmatched. CDR3 length equals 14 residues. This CDR3 is CASSLELAGGKQFF. CDR3 DNA sequence: TGTGCCAGCAGCTTAGAACTAGCGGGGGGGAAGCAGTTCTTC.

This chain connects TRBV29-1 to TRBJ2-5; TRBD1 or TRBD2 may be the D gene (6 bases each). This CDR3 is 13 amino acids long. Trimming pared 4 bases from V and 9 bases from J, leaving 18 bases between. The germline V gene encodes CDR1 SQVTM and CDR2 ANQGSEA. For the CDR3, the DNA is TGCAGCGTTGCGCCGGCCCTAAGGGGGGCCCAGTACTTC. Residues: CSVAPALRGAQYF.